This entry lists 21 T cell receptor beta chains sequenced from one sample in a study of neurological immune-mediated disorders. TCRdb reprocessed the 5' RACE reads with MiXCR, giving one entry per CDR3 protein. The profile shows about 38,000 distinct CDR3 sequences, almost 7.5% of them singletons. The sample was CD4+ T cells from blood. These receptors were taken from a man over 45 in good health.

Many counts were recorded for this clonotype. The rearrangement uses TRBV7-6 and TRBJ2-5; D is uncertain. From germline, CDR1 is SGHVS and CDR2 FNYEAQ. The germline V and J ends were trimmed by 2 bases and 5 bases, with 3 bases remaining between them. The CDR3 runs 11 residues. The CDR3 coding sequence is TGTGCCAGCAGCTTATTCGAGACCCAGTACTTC. This gives the protein CASSLFETQYF.

In this sample, this clonotype turned up many times. The V and J genes are TRBV5-1 and TRBJ1-6; the match to TRBD1 covers 9 bases. The junction had 5 bases not matched to a gene; V was cut back by 5 bases and J by 5 bases. In germline, CDR1 is SGHRS, CDR2 YFSETQ. The CDR3 runs to 15 residues. CDR3 loop: CASSERQGDNSPLHF. The CDR3 DNA reads as TGCGCCAGCAGTGAACGACAGGGGGATAATTCACCCCTCCACTTT.

This clonotype was counted many times. The chain uses TRBV20-1 and TRBJ2-7; no firm D call. CDR3 length equals 12 residues. CDR1 is DFQATT, CDR2 SNEGSKA, per germline (reference sequence). The germline V and J ends were trimmed by 3 bases and 6 bases, with 12 bases remaining between them. The CDR3 DNA sequence: TGCAGTGCTAGTGGCGACATCCTCGAGCAGTACTTC. Its translation: CSASGDILEQYF.

The V and J genes are TRBV19 and TRBJ2-7; D is unresolved. CDR3 length: 14 amino acids. Trimming cost V 8 bases and J 3 bases, with 17 bases left between them. CDR1 LNHDA and CDR2 SQIVND come from the germline V gene (reference sequence). For the CDR3, the DNA is TGTGCCAGTCGAGGCTCCGGGCGTGGCTACGAGCAGTACTTC. This codes for CASRGSGRGYEQYF. Variable domain in full (rest from reference TRBV19 and TRBJ2-7): DGGITQSPKYLFRKEGQNVTLSCEQNLNHDAMYWYRQDPGQGLRLIYYSQIVNDFQKGDIAEGYSVSREKKESFPLTVTSAQKNPTAFYLCASRGSGRGYEQYFGPGTRLTVT.

The gene calls are TRBV18 and TRBJ1-2; 7 nucleotides match TRBD1. The germline CDR1 and CDR2 sequences are KGHSH and LQKENI. Germline trimming cut 4 bases from V and 1 base from J; bases unmatched to any gene: 9. The CDR3 contains 16 residues. CDR3 protein: CASSLRTRDSNYGYTF. The CDR3 DNA sequence: TGTGCCAGCTCACTCCGTACAAGGGACAGTAACTATGGCTACACCTTC.

In its sample, this clonotype was seen many times. The rearrangement joins TRBV10-3 to TRBJ2-7, with 7 nucleotides matching TRBD2. After removal of 8 bases from V and 5 bases from J, the junction contained 15 bases not matched to a gene. Germline CDR1 reads ENHRY; CDR2 reads SYGVKD. This CDR3 has 15 amino acids. CDR3 amino acids: CAISGGGRVAHEQYF. The CDR3 coding sequence is TGTGCCATCTCGGGCGGAGGGAGGGTAGCCCACGAGCAGTACTTC.

This clonotype has a count of ten or more. J is TRBJ2-3 and V is TRBV20-1, with unresolved D. In germline, CDR1 is DFQATT, CDR2 SNEGSKA (reference sequence). V lost 3 bases, J lost 4 bases, and 5 bases lay in between. The CDR3 has 11 residues. As DNA, the CDR3 is TGCAGTGCTAGCGTTGCAGATACGCAGTATTTT. Its translation: CSASVADTQYF.

This clonotype was seen more than once but under ten times. The rearrangement uses TRBV5-4 and TRBJ2-3, with TRBD2 as a possible D gene (5 bases). With 4 bases removed from V and 6 bases from J, the gap between germline ends came to 12 bases. The CDR3 has 13 amino acids. The germline CDR1 and CDR2 sequences are SGHNT and YYREEE (reference sequence). Here the CDR3 DNA reads TGTGCCAGCAGCGGCGGAGGTTCGGATACGCAGTATTTT. Its translation: CASSGGGSDTQYF.

This clonotype was seen repeatedly, ten times or more. The genes are TRBV20-1 and TRBJ1-1; D gene uncertain. Trimming cost V 5 bases and J 0 bases, with 4 bases left between them. This CDR3 is 11 amino acids long. The germline V gene encodes CDR1 DFQATT and CDR2 SNEGSKA (reference sequence). The CDR3 bases are TGCAGTGCTTCACTGAACACTGAAGCTTTCTTT. This encodes CSASLNTEAFF.

This clonotype was observed at least ten times. The J gene is TRBJ2-7, the V gene TRBV4-2; 8 nucleotides agree with TRBD1. Germline V gives CDR1 LGHNA, CDR2 YNFKEQ. Losses at the gene ends were 0 bases for V and 6 bases for J; bases not matched to a gene: 4. CDR3 length: 14 amino acids. CDR3 residues: CASSQDRGRGEQYF. The CDR3 region has the DNA TGTGCCAGCAGCCAAGACAGGGGGCGCGGCGAGCAGTACTTC.

This clonotype appeared many times. The chain employs TRBV5-8 and TRBJ2-7, with 7 bases aligning to TRBD1. CDR1 is SGHTS and CDR2 is YDEGEE in the germline V gene. J was trimmed by 0 bases and V by 0 bases; bases with no gene match: 0. The CDR3 consists of 14 residues. DNA for the CDR3: TGTGCCAGCAGCTTGGGGGACAGCTCCTACGAGCAGTACTTC. Translated: CASSLGDSSYEQYF.

This clonotype was found many times. The V and J genes are TRBV5-1 and TRBJ2-7; 8 bases agree with TRBD2. The J segment lost 2 bases and the V segment lost 0 bases, leaving 7 bases of the junction unmatched. This CDR3 is built from 16 residues. Germline CDR1 is SGHRS and CDR2 is YFSETQ. DNA of the CDR3: TGCGCCAGCAGCTTGGCCGGGAGGGCAGACCCCTACGAGCAGTACTTC. This translates into CASSLAGRADPYEQYF.

This clonotype appeared many times. This chain uses TRBV6-6 with TRBJ2-7; D not certain. V lost 2 bases to trimming and J lost 4 bases, with 9 bases between them. CDR1 and CDR2 (germline): MNHNY, SVGAGI (reference sequence). This CDR3 is 13 amino acids long. The CDR3 DNA sequence: TGTGCCAGCAGTTACCGAATTACGTACGAGCAGTACTTC. Translating it yields CASSYRITYEQYF.

This clonotype has ten or more counts. The J gene is TRBJ1-5, the V gene TRBV7-2, with TRBD1 matching over 8 bases. Germline CDR1 reads SGHTA; CDR2 reads FQGNSA. V shed 5 bases, J shed 3 bases, and the junction held 6 bases outside the gene matches. This CDR3 comprises 15 residues. In DNA form, the CDR3 reads TGTGCCAGCAGCCCTCGGACAGGGCTCAATCAGCCCCAGCATTTT. Its protein is CASSPRTGLNQPQHF.

Of note for this clonotype: Its ends do not fully match the called genes, so a read error is possible. The chain has TRBV5-6 and TRBJ2-1; no definite D call. Per germline, CDR1 SGHDT and CDR2 YYEEEE. The CDR3 has 14 residues. The CDR3 coding sequence is TGTGCCAGCAGCTTGGCCAAAGGATACAATGAGCAGTTATTC. Encoded protein: CASSLAKGYNEQLF.

The table lists this clonotype with many counts. The chain links TRBV10-3 to TRBJ2-1, with 8 bases matching TRBD2. The CDR3 has 15 amino acids. The J segment lost 6 bases and the V segment lost 2 bases, leaving 6 bases of the junction unmatched. Germline CDR1 reads ENHRY; CDR2 reads SYGVKD. CDR3 protein: CAISEGLAAVNEQFF. CDR3 coding DNA: TGTGCCATCAGTGAGGGACTAGCAGCTGTCAATGAGCAGTTCTTC.

This clonotype was seen ten or more times. This rearrangement joins TRBV10-3 to TRBJ2-7; D possibly uses TRBD1 or TRBD2 (5 bases each). V was cut by 4 bases and J by 0 bases, with 10 bases left in between. Germline loops: CDR1 ENHRY, CDR2 SYGVKD. This CDR3 contains 14 residues. The CDR3 loop is CAISVGTSSYEQYF. In DNA, the CDR3 is TGTGCCATCAGTGTCGGGACGAGCTCCTACGAGCAGTACTTC.

This clonotype occurred many times. The V gene is TRBV4-1, the J gene TRBJ2-3; weak D call: TRBD2 (5 bases). Germline lookup yields CDR1 MGHRA and CDR2 YSYEKL. The V and J ends lost 0 bases and 4 bases respectively, with 14 bases between them. The CDR3 has 16 residues. CDR3 bases: TGCGCCAGCAGCCAAGAAAGACTCCCGAGGGCAGATACGCAGTATTTT. Amino acid sequence: CASSQERLPRADTQYF.

This clonotype was counted many times. This chain joins TRBV7-2 and TRBJ2-5, with no clear D. This CDR3 region has 13 residues. V shed 0 bases and J shed 4 bases, with 6 bases lying between them. Germline V lookup: CDR1 SGHTA, CDR2 FQGNSA. CDR3 amino acids: CASSLAVLETQYF. The CDR3, as DNA: TGTGCCAGCAGCTTAGCGGTGCTAGAGACCCAGTACTTC.

The table lists this clonotype with many counts. CDR3: CASSPGQGATQPQHF. CDR3 nucleotides: TGTGCCAGCAGCCCGGGACAGGGGGCCACTCAGCCCCAGCATTTT. The V and J genes are TRBV6-5 and TRBJ1-5, with 12 bases that match TRBD1. The CDR3 length is 15 residues. Trimming cost V 6 bases and J 6 bases; bases outside gene matches: 6. Germline CDR1 and CDR2: MNHEY and SVGAGI.

At least ten counts were recorded for this clonotype. This chain links TRBV7-8 with TRBJ2-4, with 7 bases that match TRBD2. The CDR3 contains 15 residues. The trim removed 1 base at V and 8 bases at J, leaving 8 bases unmatched. CDR1 SGHVS and CDR2 FQNEAQ come from the germline V gene. The CDR3 sequence: CASSLEAGRGHIQYF. The CDR3, as DNA: TGTGCCAGCAGCTTAGAGGCGGGGAGGGGTCACATTCAGTACTTC.